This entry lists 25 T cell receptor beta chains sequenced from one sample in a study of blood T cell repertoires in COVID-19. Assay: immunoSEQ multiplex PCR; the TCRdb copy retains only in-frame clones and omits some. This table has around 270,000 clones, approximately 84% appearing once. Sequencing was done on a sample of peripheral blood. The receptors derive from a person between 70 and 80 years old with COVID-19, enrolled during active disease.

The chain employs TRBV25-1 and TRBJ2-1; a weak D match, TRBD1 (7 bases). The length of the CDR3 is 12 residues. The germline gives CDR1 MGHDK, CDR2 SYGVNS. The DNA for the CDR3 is TGTGCTGCAGGGGGGATCTACAATGAGCAGTTCTTC. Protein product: CAAGGIYNEQFF.

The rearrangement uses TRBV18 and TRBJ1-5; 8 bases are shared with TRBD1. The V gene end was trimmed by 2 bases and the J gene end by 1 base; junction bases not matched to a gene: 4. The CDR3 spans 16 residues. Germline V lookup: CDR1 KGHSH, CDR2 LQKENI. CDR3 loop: CASSPDRGGSNQPQHF. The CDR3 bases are TGTGCCAGCTCACCAGACAGGGGAGGAAGCAATCAGCCCCAGCATTTT.

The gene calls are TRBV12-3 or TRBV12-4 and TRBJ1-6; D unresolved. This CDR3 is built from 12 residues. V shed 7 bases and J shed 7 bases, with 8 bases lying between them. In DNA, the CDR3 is TGTGCCAGCACCATACGGAATTCACCCCTCCACTTT. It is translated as CASTIRNSPLHF.

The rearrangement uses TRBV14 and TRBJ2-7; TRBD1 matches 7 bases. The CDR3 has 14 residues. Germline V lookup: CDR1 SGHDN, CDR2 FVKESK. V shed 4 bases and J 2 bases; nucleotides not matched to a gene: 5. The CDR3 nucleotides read TGTGCCAGCAGCCGAGGGGGCGCAACCTACGAGCAGTACTTC. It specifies CASSRGGATYEQYF.

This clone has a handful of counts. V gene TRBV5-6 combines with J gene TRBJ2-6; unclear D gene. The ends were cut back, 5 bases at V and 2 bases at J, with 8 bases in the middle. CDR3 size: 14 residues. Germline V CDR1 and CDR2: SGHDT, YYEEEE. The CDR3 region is CASSDPTGANVLTF. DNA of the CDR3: TGTGCCAGCAGTGATCCTACTGGGGCCAACGTCCTGACTTTC.

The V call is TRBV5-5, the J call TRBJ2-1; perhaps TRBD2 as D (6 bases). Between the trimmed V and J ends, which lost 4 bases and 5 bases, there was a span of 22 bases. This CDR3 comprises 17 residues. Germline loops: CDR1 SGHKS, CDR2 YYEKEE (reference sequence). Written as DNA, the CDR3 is TGTGCCAGCAGCCAGAGGTCCCCGGGACTTCTCAACAATGAGCAGTTCTTC. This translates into CASSQRSPGLLNNEQFF.

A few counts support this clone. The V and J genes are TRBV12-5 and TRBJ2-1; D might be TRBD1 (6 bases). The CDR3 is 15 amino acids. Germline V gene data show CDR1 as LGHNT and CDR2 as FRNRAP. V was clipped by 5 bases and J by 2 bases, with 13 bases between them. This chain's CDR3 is CASGAEQGAYNEQFF. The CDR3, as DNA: TGTGCTAGTGGTGCCGAACAGGGTGCCTACAATGAGCAGTTCTTC.

DNA of the CDR3: TGTGCCAGTAGTACCCAAAGGGGCAGGGGGACAGATACGCAGTATTTT. Translating gives CASSTQRGRGTDTQYF. The chain links TRBV19 to TRBJ2-3; 7 bases are a match to TRBD1. Germline lookup yields CDR1 LNHDA and CDR2 SQIVND (reference sequence). The J segment lost 3 bases and the V segment lost 4 bases, leaving 10 bases of the junction unmatched. CDR3 length: 16 amino acids.

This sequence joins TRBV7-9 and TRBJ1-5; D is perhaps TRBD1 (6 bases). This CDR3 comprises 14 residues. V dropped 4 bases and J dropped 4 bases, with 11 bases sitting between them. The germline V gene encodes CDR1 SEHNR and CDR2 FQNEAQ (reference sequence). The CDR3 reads CASSSGQQNQPQHF. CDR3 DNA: TGTGCCAGCAGCTCTGGACAGCAGAATCAGCCCCAGCATTTT. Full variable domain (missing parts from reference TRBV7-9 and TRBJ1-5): DTGVSQNPRHKITKRGQNVTFRCDPISEHNRLYWYRQTLGQGPEFLTYFQNEAQLEKSRLLSDRFSAERPKGSFSTLEIQRTEQGDSAMYLCASSSGQQNQPQHFGDGTRLSIL.

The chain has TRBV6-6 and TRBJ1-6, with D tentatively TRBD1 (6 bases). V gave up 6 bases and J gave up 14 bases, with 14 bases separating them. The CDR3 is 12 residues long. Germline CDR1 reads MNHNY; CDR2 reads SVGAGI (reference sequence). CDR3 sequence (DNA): TGTGCCAGCAGGACTCAACAGGGCGCCCTCCACTTT. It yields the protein CASRTQQGALHF.

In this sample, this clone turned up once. The chain's CDR3 is CASSLELAGNNEQFF. In DNA, the CDR3 is TGCGCCAGCAGCTTGGAATTAGCGGGTAACAATGAGCAGTTCTTC. The chain carries TRBV5-1 and TRBJ2-1, with 7 bases matching TRBD2. The CDR3 spans 15 residues. The V and J ends lost 0 bases and 5 bases, in that order; junction bases with no gene match: 5. Germline V gene lookup returns CDR1 SGHRS and CDR2 YFSETQ. The whole variable domain, filled in from reference TRBV5-1 and TRBJ2-1, reads KAGVTQTPRYLIKTRGQQVTLSCSPISGHRSVSWYQQTPGQGLQFLFEYFSETQRNKGNFPGRFSGRQFSNSRSEMNVSTLELGDSALYLCASSLELAGNNEQFFGPGTRLTVL.

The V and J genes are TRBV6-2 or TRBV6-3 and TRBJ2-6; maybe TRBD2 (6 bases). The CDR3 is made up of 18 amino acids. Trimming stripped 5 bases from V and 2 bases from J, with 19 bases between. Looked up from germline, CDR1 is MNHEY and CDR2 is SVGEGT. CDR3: CASSRRLVTPPGANVLTF. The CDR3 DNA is TGTGCCAGCAGTCGCCGACTAGTAACACCACCTGGGGCCAACGTCCTGACTTTC.

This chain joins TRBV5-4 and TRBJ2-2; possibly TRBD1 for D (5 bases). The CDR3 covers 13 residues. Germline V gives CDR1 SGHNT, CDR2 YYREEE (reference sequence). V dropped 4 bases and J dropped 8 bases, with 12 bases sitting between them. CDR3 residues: CASSKDISGELFF. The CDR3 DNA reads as TGTGCCAGCAGCAAGGACATTTCTGGGGAGCTGTTTTTT.

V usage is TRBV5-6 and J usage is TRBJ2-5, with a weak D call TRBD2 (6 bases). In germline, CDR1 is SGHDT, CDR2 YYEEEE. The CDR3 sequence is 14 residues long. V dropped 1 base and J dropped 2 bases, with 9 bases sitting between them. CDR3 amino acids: CASSLSGRQETQYF. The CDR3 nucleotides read TGTGCCAGCAGCTTGTCCGGGAGACAAGAGACCCAGTACTTC.

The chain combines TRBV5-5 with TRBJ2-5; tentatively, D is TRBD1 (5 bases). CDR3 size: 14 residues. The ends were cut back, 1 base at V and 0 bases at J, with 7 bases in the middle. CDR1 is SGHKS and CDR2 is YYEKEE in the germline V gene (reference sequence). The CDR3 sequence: CASSLQGHQETQYF. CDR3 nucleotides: TGTGCCAGCAGCTTGCAGGGCCACCAAGAGACCCAGTACTTC.

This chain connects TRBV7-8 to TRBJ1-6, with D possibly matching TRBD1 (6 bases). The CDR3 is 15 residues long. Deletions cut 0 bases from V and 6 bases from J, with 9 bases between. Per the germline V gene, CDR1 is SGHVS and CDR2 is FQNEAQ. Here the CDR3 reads CASSLAARGNSPLHF. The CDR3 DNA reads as TGTGCCAGCAGCTTAGCGGCCAGGGGTAATTCACCCCTCCACTTT.

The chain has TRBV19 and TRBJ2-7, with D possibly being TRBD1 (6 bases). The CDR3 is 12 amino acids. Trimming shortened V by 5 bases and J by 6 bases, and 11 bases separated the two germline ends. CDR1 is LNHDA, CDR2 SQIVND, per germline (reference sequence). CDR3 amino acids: CASSSQGSEQYF. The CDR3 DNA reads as TGTGCCAGTAGTTCACAGGGCTCCGAGCAGTACTTC.

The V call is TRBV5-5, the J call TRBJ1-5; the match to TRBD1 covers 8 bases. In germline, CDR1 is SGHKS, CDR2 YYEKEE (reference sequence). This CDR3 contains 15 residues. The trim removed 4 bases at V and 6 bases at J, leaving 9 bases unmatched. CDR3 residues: CASSPGQGSSQPQHF. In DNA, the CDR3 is TGTGCCAGCAGCCCCGGACAGGGTTCGAGTCAGCCCCAGCATTTT.

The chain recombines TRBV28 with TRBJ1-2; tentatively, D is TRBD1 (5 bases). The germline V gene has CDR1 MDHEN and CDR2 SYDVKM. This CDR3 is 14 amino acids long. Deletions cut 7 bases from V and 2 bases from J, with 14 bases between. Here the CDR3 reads CASTRGGWNYGYTF. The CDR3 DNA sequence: TGTGCCAGCACCCGGGGGGGATGGAACTATGGCTACACCTTC.

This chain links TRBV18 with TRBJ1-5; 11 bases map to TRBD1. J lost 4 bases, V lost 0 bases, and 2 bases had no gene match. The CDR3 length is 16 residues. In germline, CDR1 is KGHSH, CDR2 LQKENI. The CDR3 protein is CASSPPDRGRNQPQHF. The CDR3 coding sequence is TGTGCCAGCTCACCACCGGACAGGGGGCGGAATCAGCCCCAGCATTTT.

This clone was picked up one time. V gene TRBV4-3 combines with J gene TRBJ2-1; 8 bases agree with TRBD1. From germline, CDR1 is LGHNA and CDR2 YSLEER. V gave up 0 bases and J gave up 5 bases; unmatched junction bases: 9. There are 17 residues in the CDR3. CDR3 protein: CASSQDRGTGGNNEQFF. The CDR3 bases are TGCGCCAGCAGCCAAGATCGGGGCACAGGGGGGAACAATGAGCAGTTCTTC.

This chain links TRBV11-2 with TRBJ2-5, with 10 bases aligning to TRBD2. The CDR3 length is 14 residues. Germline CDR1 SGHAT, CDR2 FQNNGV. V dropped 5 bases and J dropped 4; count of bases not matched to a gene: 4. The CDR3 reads CASSLGTSAETQYF. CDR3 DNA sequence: TGTGCCAGCAGCCTAGGGACTAGCGCAGAGACCCAGTACTTC.

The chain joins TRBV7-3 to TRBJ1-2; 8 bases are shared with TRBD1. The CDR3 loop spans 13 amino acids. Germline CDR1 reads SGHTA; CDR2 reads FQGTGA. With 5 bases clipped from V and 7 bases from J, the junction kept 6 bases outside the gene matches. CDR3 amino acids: CASSPAGGSGYTF. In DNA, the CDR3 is TGTGCCAGCAGCCCAGCAGGGGGCTCTGGCTACACCTTC. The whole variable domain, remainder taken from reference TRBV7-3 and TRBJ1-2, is GAGVSQTPSNKVTEKGKYVELRCDPISGHTALYWYRQSLGQGPEFLIYFQGTGAADDSGLPNDRFFAVRPEGSVSTLKIQRTERGDSAVYLCASSPAGGSGYTFGSGTRLTVV.

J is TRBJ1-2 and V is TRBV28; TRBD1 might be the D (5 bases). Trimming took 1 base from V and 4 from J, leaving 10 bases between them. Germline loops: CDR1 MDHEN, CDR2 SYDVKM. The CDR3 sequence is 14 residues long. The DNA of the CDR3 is TGTGCCAGCAGTTTATACCGGGACTTCTATGGCTACACCTTC. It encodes CASSLYRDFYGYTF.

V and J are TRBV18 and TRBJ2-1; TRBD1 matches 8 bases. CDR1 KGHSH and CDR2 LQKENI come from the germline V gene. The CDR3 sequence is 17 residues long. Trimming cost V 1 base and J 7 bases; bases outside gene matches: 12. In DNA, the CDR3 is TGTGCCAGCTCACCACTTCCCGGACAGGGTATAAGTAATGAGCAGTTCTTC. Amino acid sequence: CASSPLPGQGISNEQFF.